What follows are 27 T cell receptor beta chains derived from one specimen sequenced in a study of shared clonotypes between healthy human individuals. In the naive CD8 group, cells lacked CD45RO and were positively selected for CCR7, so terminally differentiated effector memory CD45RA+ cells were left out. This table comes from immunoSEQ multiplex PCR, and its TCRdb copy is limited to in-frame clones, with some not included. The sample records some 2.1 million clones, roughly 95% being singletons. Sequenced: naive CD8+ T cells sorted from blood. All receptors come from a man between 18 and 35 years old in good health.

In the case of this clone: The sample has other DNA sequences that encode this CDR3 too. The CDR3 nucleotides read TGCGCCAGCAGCCAAGGGACAGGGGTTAGGGAGACCCAGTACTTC. Encoded protein: CASSQGTGVRETQYF. The rearrangement joins TRBV4-1 to TRBJ2-5, with 9 bases aligning to TRBD1. V lost 1 base and J lost 5; bases outside the gene matches: 5. The CDR3 has 15 amino acids. Germline CDR1 reads MGHRA; CDR2 reads YSYEKL.

This sequence joins TRBV13 and TRBJ2-5; TRBD2 might be the D (6 bases). The germline gives CDR1 PRHDT, CDR2 FYEKMQ (reference sequence). This CDR3 comprises 15 residues. Deletions cut 5 bases from V and 2 bases from J, with 15 bases between. DNA of the CDR3: TGTGCCAGCAGCCTCCGTTTCGGGACTCAAGAGACCCAGTACTTC. As protein: CASSLRFGTQETQYF.

This rearrangement joins TRBV2 to TRBJ2-7; unclear D gene. Deletions cut 6 bases from V and 0 bases from J, with 12 bases between. Germline V CDR1 and CDR2: SNHLY, FYNNEI. This CDR3 spans 14 amino acids. The CDR3 sequence: CASRGVIDSYEQYF. The CDR3 DNA reads as TGTGCCAGCAGGGGCGTAATCGACTCCTACGAGCAGTACTTC.

This clone was found a few times. The chain couples TRBV10-1 to TRBJ1-2; D is ambiguous. The germline gives CDR1 WNHNN, CDR2 SYGVQD (reference sequence). Trimming pared 7 bases from V and 6 bases from J, leaving 12 bases between. The CDR3 is 12 amino acids. This chain's CDR3 is CASNTTADGYTF. CDR3 in DNA: TGCGCCAGCAATACAACAGCCGATGGCTACACCTTC.

This clone appeared a single time. The chain has TRBV9 and TRBJ2-1; 11 bases align to TRBD2. CDR3 length: 15 residues. Germline V CDR1 and CDR2: SGDLS, YYNGEE. Trimming removed 3 bases from V and 5 bases from J; junction bases left unmatched: 4. The CDR3 loop is CASSALAGGDNEQFF. The CDR3 coding sequence is TGTGCCAGCAGCGCCCTAGCGGGGGGCGACAATGAGCAGTTCTTC.

The rearrangement uses TRBV28 and TRBJ2-7; perhaps TRBD1 as D (6 bases). The V end lost 4 bases, the J end lost 4 bases, and 17 bases lay between the germline ends. CDR3 length: 15 residues. CDR1 and CDR2 (germline): MDHEN, SYDVKM. DNA for the CDR3: TGTGCCAGCAGTTCCCCAGGGGAGTCCTTTTACGAGCAGTACTTC. Its translation is CASSSPGESFYEQYF.

The chain uses TRBV4-1 and TRBJ2-7, with D possibly TRBD1 on 6 matching bases. The CDR3 totals 15 residues. Trimming pared 4 bases from V and 3 bases from J, leaving 16 bases between. From germline, CDR1 is MGHRA and CDR2 YSYEKL. The CDR3 region is CASSPIQGPNYEQYF. Here the CDR3 DNA reads TGCGCCAGCAGCCCCATACAGGGACCAAACTACGAGCAGTACTTC.

This chain joins TRBV7-9 and TRBJ2-7; TRBD1 matches at 7 bases. CDR3 size: 16 residues. V lost 5 bases and J lost 1; bases outside the gene matches: 11. Germline values: CDR1 SEHNR, CDR2 FQNEAQ (reference sequence). CDR3 sequence: CASSPGSGRGSYEQYF. DNA for the CDR3: TGTGCCAGCAGCCCCGGGTCGGGCAGGGGGTCCTACGAGCAGTACTTC.

The chain carries TRBV10-1 and TRBJ2-7, with TRBD1 matching 9 bases. Per germline, CDR1 WNHNN and CDR2 SYGVQD (reference sequence). This CDR3 has 14 amino acids. Trimming cost V 3 bases and J 5 bases; bases outside gene matches: 5. CDR3 nucleotide sequence: TGCGCCAGCAGTGATCCGGGACAGGGAGACGAGCAGTACTTC. Translating it yields CASSDPGQGDEQYF.

Comment on this clone: Other DNA sequences in the same sample also yield this CDR3. The genes are TRBV7-9 and TRBJ2-5, with a weak D call TRBD2 (6 bases). The CDR3 runs to 15 residues. In germline, CDR1 is SEHNR, CDR2 FQNEAQ (reference sequence). Trimming took 2 bases from V and 3 from J, leaving 13 bases between them. In DNA form, the CDR3 reads TGTGCCAGCAGCTTACAGGTCGGGGGAGAAGAGACCCAGTACTTC. Translation: CASSLQVGGEETQYF.

On this clone: Other nucleotide sequences in the sample specify the same CDR3. The chain uses TRBV9 and TRBJ2-7, with TRBD2 as a possible D gene (6 bases). V was shortened by 4 bases and J by 3 bases, with 11 bases between the two germline ends. CDR3 size: 13 residues. Germline-derived CDR1 and CDR2 are SGDLS and YYNGEE. CDR3 loop: CASSPGLNYEQYF. CDR3 DNA sequence: TGTGCCAGCAGCCCAGGACTAAACTACGAGCAGTACTTC.

The DNA of the CDR3 is TGTGCCAGCAGCCTAGGACTGGGTTCCTACAATGAGCAGTTCTTC. Amino acids: CASSLGLGSYNEQFF. The rearrangement joins TRBV7-9 to TRBJ2-1; tentatively, D is TRBD2 (5 bases). Trimming removed 5 bases from V and 1 base from J, with 12 bases in between. Germline V gene data show CDR1 as SEHNR and CDR2 as FQNEAQ (reference sequence). The CDR3 is 15 amino acids.

The rearrangement links TRBV7-8 to TRBJ1-1; TRBD1 might be the D (5 bases). Trimming took 2 bases from V and 8 from J, leaving 6 bases between them. The CDR3 extends over 11 amino acids. Germline V CDR1 and CDR2: SGHVS, FQNEAQ. Here the CDR3 reads CASSLRDEAFF. Written as DNA, the CDR3 is TGTGCCAGCAGCTTAAGGGACGAAGCTTTCTTT.

This chain uses TRBV30 with TRBJ1-1, with 7 bases fitting TRBD1. Trimming cost V 1 base and J 8 bases; bases outside gene matches: 4. The CDR3 is 12 residues long. Germline lookup yields CDR1 GTSNPN and CDR2 SVGIG (reference sequence). CDR3 sequence (DNA): TGTGCCTGGAGTGGGGACAGCCACGAAGCTTTCTTT. Translation gives CAWSGDSHEAFF.

V usage is TRBV4-1 and J usage is TRBJ2-6; possibly TRBD1 for D (5 bases). From germline, CDR1 is MGHRA and CDR2 YSYEKL. V gave up 0 bases and J gave up 0 bases, with 15 bases separating them. This CDR3 is 19 amino acids long. As DNA, the CDR3 is TGCGCCAGCAGCCAAGATCCAGCAGGGCTACTCTCTGGGGCCAACGTCCTGACTTTC. Translated: CASSQDPAGLLSGANVLTF.

A single count supports this clone. The V call is TRBV6-4, the J call TRBJ2-1; the match to TRBD1 covers 8 bases. The CDR3 spans 14 residues. Germline CDR1 reads MRHNA; CDR2 reads SNTAGT. The junction had 5 bases not matched to a gene; V was cut back by 3 bases and J by 7 bases. The CDR3 coding sequence is TGTGCCAGCAGTGAGCATCAGGGGGCGAATGAGCAGTTCTTC. Its protein product is CASSEHQGANEQFF.

The chain's CDR3 is CASSLRQGRGTEAFF. The CDR3 region has the DNA TGTGCCAGCAGCTTAAGGCAGGGCCGTGGGACTGAAGCTTTCTTT. V usage is TRBV7-2 and J usage is TRBJ1-1, with a tentative D call TRBD1 (5 bases). Trimming took 2 bases from V and 5 from J, leaving 15 bases between them. This CDR3 is 15 amino acids long. The V gene's germline CDR1 is SGHTA and CDR2 FQGNSA.

This chain connects TRBV7-2 to TRBJ2-7; D gene ambiguous. V shed 4 bases and J shed 10 bases, with 11 bases lying between them. The germline CDR1 and CDR2 sequences are SGHTA and FQGNSA. The CDR3 spans 11 residues. CDR3 bases: TGTGCCAGCAGCTACGGAGTGCAACAGTACTTC. Translating gives CASSYGVQQYF.

CDR3 sequence: CASSGTGNNEQFF. The DNA for the CDR3 is TGTGCCAGCAGCGGGACAGGGAACAATGAGCAGTTCTTC. V gene TRBV5-6 combines with J gene TRBJ2-1, with TRBD1 matching 9 bases. The CDR3 consists of 13 residues. Germline lookup yields CDR1 SGHDT and CDR2 YYEEEE. The junction had 1 base not matched to a gene; V was cut back by 4 bases and J by 5 bases. Full variable domain (remainder filled in from reference TRBV5-6 and TRBJ2-1): DAGVTQSPTHLIKTRGQQVTLRCSPKSGHDTVSWYQQALGQGPQFIFQYYEEEERQRGNFPDRFSGHQFPNYSSELNVNALLLGDSALYLCASSGTGNNEQFFGPGTRLTVL.

As for this clone: Other DNA sequences in this sample translate to the same CDR3. This chain connects TRBV11-2 to TRBJ2-7, with 10 bases that match TRBD1. Germline CDR1 and CDR2: SGHAT and FQNNGV. The CDR3 runs 14 residues. The V gene end was trimmed by 5 bases and the J gene end by 3 bases; junction bases not matched to a gene: 4. The CDR3 coding sequence is TGTGCCAGCAGCGCCGGGACAGGGGACTACGAGCAGTACTTC. Translated: CASSAGTGDYEQYF.

This rearrangement joins TRBV9 to TRBJ2-7, with D possibly called TRBD1 or TRBD2 (6 bases each). The germline V gene has CDR1 SGDLS and CDR2 YYNGEE. The germline V and J ends were trimmed by 6 bases and 2 bases, with 18 bases remaining between them. The CDR3 has 15 residues. This chain's CDR3 is CASTPSGGGTYEQYF. The CDR3 coding sequence is TGTGCCAGCACCCCCTCCGGGGGCGGAACCTACGAGCAGTACTTC.

A few counts support this clone. The gene calls are TRBV5-1 and TRBJ1-5, with a possible D match to TRBD1 (5 bases). The CDR3 loop spans 16 amino acids. V gave up 0 bases and J gave up 4 bases, with 14 bases separating them. Germline V gene sequence: CDR1 SGHRS, CDR2 YFSETQ. This CDR3 reads CASSLGRSRENQPQHF. The CDR3 region has the DNA TGCGCCAGCAGCTTGGGGCGCAGCAGGGAGAATCAGCCCCAGCATTTT. The whole variable domain, remainder taken from reference TRBV5-1 and TRBJ1-5, is KAGVTQTPRYLIKTRGQQVTLSCSPISGHRSVSWYQQTPGQGLQFLFEYFSETQRNKGNFPGRFSGRQFSNSRSEMNVSTLELGDSALYLCASSLGRSRENQPQHFGDGTRLSIL.

This clone was recorded only once. The V call is TRBV5-1, the J call TRBJ1-2; D is unclear. Germline CDR1 and CDR2: SGHRS and YFSETQ. V was cut by 2 bases and J by 4 bases, with 15 bases left in between. This CDR3 spans 15 amino acids. The CDR3 sequence: CASSFEIMSAYGYTF. For the CDR3, the DNA is TGCGCCAGCAGCTTCGAGATTATGTCAGCCTATGGCTACACCTTC.

J is TRBJ2-3 and V is TRBV6-5, with 9 nucleotides matching TRBD2. Trimming cost V 4 bases and J 2 bases; bases outside gene matches: 4. The CDR3 has 15 amino acids. Germline V gene sequence: CDR1 MNHEY, CDR2 SVGAGI. The CDR3 nucleotides read TGTGCCAGCAGTTTTTTAGCGGGAGACACAGATACGCAGTATTTT. Its protein is CASSFLAGDTDTQYF.

V and J are TRBV19 and TRBJ1-1; D is uncertain. The germline gives CDR1 LNHDA, CDR2 SQIVND (reference sequence). The CDR3 spans 12 residues. Trimming cost V 9 bases and J 8 bases, with 16 bases left between them. CDR3 DNA: TGTGCCAGCACCGACATTTCGAGAGAAGCTTTCTTT. This translates into CASTDISREAFF.

This clone appeared once. Distinct nucleotide sequences in the sample also encode this CDR3. This rearrangement joins TRBV7-6 to TRBJ1-1; D gene ambiguous. CDR1 is SGHVS and CDR2 is FNYEAQ in the germline V gene. Trimming cost V 1 base and J 0 bases, with 9 bases left between them. This CDR3 is built from 15 residues. The CDR3 nucleotides are TGTGCCAGCAGCTTAGAGCCAGACATGAACACTGAAGCTTTCTTT. Translated, it gives CASSLEPDMNTEAFF.

This chain links TRBV28 with TRBJ1-1; D is undetermined. Per the germline V gene, CDR1 is MDHEN and CDR2 is SYDVKM. This CDR3 is built from 15 residues. Trimming removed 4 bases from V and 0 bases from J, with 12 bases in between. The CDR3 reads CASSSNGRMNTEAFF. CDR3 in DNA: TGTGCCAGCAGTTCTAATGGACGCATGAACACTGAAGCTTTCTTT.